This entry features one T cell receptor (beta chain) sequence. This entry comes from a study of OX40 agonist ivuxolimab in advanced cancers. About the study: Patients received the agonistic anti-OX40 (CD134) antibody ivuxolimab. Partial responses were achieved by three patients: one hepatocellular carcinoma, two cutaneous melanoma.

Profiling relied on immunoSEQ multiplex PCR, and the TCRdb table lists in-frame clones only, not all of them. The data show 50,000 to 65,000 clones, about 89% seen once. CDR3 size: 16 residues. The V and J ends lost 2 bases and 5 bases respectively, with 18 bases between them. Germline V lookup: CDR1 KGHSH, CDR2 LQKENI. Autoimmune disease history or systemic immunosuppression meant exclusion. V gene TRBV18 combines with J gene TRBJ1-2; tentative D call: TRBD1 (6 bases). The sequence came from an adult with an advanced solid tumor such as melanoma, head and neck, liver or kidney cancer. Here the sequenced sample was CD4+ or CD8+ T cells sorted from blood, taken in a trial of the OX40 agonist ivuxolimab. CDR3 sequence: CASSPMPPTGDYGYTF. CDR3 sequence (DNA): TGTGCCAGCTCACCAATGCCCCCGACAGGAGATTATGGCTACACCTTC.